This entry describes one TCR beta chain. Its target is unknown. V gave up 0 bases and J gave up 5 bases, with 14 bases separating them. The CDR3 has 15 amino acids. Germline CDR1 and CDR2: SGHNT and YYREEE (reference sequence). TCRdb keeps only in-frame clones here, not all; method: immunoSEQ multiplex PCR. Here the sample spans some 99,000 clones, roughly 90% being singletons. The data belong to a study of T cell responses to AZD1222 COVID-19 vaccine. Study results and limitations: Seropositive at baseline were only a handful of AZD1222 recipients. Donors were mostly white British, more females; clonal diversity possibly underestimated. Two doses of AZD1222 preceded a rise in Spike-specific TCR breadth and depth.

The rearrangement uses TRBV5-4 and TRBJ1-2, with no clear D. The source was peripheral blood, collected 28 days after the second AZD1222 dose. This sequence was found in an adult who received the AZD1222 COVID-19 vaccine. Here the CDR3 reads CASSLVADPGYGYTF. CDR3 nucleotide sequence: TGTGCCAGCAGCTTGGTTGCGGATCCGGGGTATGGCTACACCTTC.